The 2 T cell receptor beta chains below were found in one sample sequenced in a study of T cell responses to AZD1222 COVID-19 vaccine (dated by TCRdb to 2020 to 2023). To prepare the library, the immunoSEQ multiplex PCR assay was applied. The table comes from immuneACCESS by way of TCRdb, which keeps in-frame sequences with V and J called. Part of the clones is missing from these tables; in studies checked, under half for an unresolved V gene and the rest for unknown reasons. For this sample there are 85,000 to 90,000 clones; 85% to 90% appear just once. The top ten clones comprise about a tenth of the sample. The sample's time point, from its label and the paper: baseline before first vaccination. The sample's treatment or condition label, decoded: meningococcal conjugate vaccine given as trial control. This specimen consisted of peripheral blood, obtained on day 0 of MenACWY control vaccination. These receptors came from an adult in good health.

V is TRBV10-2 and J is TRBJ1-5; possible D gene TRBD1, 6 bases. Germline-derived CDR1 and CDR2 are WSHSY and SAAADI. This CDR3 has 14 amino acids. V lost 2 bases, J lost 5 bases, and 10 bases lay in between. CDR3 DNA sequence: TGCGCCAGCAGTGAGGGCAGGGGAGATCAGCCCCAGCATTTT. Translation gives CASSEGRGDQPQHF.

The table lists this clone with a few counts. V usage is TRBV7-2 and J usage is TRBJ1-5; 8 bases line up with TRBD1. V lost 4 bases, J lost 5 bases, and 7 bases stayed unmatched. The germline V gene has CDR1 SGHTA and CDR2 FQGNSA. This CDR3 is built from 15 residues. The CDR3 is CASSSKTGDHQPQHF. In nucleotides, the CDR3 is TGTGCCAGCAGCTCGAAGACAGGGGATCATCAGCCCCAGCATTTT.